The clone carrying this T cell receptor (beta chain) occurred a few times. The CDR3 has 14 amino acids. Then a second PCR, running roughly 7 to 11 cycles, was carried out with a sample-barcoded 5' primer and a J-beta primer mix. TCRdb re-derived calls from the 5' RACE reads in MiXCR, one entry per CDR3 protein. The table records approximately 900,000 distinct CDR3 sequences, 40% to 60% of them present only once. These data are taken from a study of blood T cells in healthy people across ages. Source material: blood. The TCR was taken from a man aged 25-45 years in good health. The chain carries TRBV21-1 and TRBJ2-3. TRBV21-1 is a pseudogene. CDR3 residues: CASSKFRDTDTQYF. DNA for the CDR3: TGTGCCAGCAGCAAATTTAGAGACACAGATACGCAGTATTTT.